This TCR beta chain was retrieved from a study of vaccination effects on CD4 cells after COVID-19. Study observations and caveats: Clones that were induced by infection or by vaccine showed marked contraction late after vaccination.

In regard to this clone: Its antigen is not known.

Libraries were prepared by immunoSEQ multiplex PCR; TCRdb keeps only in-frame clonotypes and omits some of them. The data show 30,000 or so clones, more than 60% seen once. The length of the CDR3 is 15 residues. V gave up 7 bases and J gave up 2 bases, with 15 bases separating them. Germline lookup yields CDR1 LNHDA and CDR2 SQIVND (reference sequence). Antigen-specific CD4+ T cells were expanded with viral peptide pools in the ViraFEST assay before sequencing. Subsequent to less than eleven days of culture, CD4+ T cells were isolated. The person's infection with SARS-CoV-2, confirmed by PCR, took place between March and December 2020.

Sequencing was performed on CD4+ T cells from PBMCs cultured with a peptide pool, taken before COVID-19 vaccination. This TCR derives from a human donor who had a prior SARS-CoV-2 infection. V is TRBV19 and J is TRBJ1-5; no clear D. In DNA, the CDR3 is TGTGCCAGTACTCCCTGGGAGGGAGGCAATCAGCCCCAGCATTTT. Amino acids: CASTPWEGGNQPQHF.